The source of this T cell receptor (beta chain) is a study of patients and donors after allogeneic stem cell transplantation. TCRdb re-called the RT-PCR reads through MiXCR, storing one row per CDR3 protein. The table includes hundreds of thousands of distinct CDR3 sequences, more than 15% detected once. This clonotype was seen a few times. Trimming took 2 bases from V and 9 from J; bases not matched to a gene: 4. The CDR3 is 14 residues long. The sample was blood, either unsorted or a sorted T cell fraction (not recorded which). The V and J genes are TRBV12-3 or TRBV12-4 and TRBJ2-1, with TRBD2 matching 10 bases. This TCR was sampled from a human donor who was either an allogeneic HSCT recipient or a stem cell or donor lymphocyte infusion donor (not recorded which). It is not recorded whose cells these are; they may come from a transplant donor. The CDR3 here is CASSLSGRGGEQFF. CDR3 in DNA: TGTGCCAGCAGTTTAAGCGGGAGGGGCGGTGAGCAGTTCTTC.